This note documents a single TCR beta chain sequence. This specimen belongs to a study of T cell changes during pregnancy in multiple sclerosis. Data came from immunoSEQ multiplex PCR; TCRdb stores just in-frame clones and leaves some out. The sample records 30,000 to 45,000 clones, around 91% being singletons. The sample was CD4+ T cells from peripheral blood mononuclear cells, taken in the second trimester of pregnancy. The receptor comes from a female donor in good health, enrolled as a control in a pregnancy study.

The CDR3 spells CASSSRGGGTGELFF. CDR3 nucleotides: TGTGCCAGCAGCTCTAGAGGCGGTGGCACCGGGGAGCTGTTTTTT. This chain connects TRBV5-4 to TRBJ2-2; unclear D gene. V shed 3 bases and J shed 4 bases, with 13 bases lying between them. CDR1 is SGHNT, CDR2 YYREEE, per germline (reference sequence). The CDR3 runs to 15 residues.